The rows below give T cell receptor beta chains drawn from one sample of a study of metastatic and nonmetastatic thyroid tumors. MiXCR re-clonotyped the PCR reads for TCRdb. The table has about 13,000 clones, about 25% seen once. The specimen sequenced was blood. The receptors shown here come from a female donor with papillary thyroid cancer or a benign thyroid nodule (not recorded which). Some clones in this sample may be carry-over from other donors' samples. The CDR3 runs from the conserved cysteine through the conserved F or W. D genes are given only for firm matches. Clone size is not always given. Where it is, it says once, few, many or a class for expanded clones.

j_call v_call clone_size d_call cdr3_aa cdr3_nt
TRBJ2-7 TRBV28 few TRBD1 CASSQLDREEQYF TGTGCCAGCAGTCAACTGGACAGGGAAGAGCAGTACTTC
TRBJ1-5 TRBV11-2 - - CASSEGSGGQPQHF TGTGCCAGCAGCGAGGGAAGCGGGGGCCAGCCCCAGCATTTT
TRBJ1-6 TRBV20-1 once - CSARGDGSYSTLHF TGCAGTGCTAGAGGGGATGGATCATATTCAACCCTCCACTTT
TRBJ1-2 TRBV6-2/TRBV6-3 - - CASTLKEAGRNRRLYGYTF TGTGCCAGCACCCTAAAGGAGGCAGGAAGGAACCGCCGCCTCTATGGCTACACCTTC
TRBJ2-7 TRBV6-6 - - CASSYVTASYHQYF TGTGCCAGCAGTTATGTGACCGCGTCCTACCATCAGTACTTC
TRBJ1-2 TRBV20-1 - TRBD1 CGGDRTAYGYTF TGCGGTGGGGACAGGACAGCCTATGGCTACACTTTC
TRBJ1-1 TRBV6-1 medium-sized - CASRRSNTEAFF TGTGCCAGCAGAAGATCGAACACTGAAGCTTTCTTT
TRBJ1-2 TRBV4-2 few - CASSQRVWGYTF TGTGCCAGCAGCCAAAGGGTTTGGGGCTACACCTTC
TRBJ2-2 TRBV5-8 many - CASSLVAAGTGELFF TGTGCCAGCAGCTTGGTGGCAGCCGGCACCGGGGAGCTGTTTTTT
TRBJ1-2 TRBV29-1 many - CSVEVFEGYTF TGCAGCGTTGAAGTCTTTGAGGGCTACACCTTC
TRBJ1-5 TRBV7-8 once - CASSQNQGPSLPQHF TGTGCCAGCAGCCAAAATCAGGGGCCCTCATTGCCCCAGCATTTT
TRBJ2-3 TRBV10-3 few - CAISESLAFCTDTQYF TGTGCCATCAGTGAGAGTCTAGCGTTTTGCACAGATACGCAGTATTTT
TRBJ2-1 TRBV27 - TRBD2 CASSLRARLALMNEQFF TGTGCCAGCAGCCTCCGAGCCAGACTAGCCCTAATGAATGAGCAGTTCTTC
TRBJ1-3 TRBV4-2 many - CASSPREGSTGAGNTIYF TGTGCCAGCAGCCCCAGGGAGGGTTCGACAGGTGCGGGAAACACCATATATTTT
TRBJ2-4 TRBV28 medium-sized - CASSSRSGIQYF TGTGCCAGCAGTTCACGGAGTGGCATTCAGTACTTC
TRBJ2-1 TRBV5-8 - TRBD2 CASSTGLGYNEQFF TGTGCCAGCAGCACCGGACTAGGGTACAATGAGCAGTTCTTC
TRBJ2-3 TRBV28 few TRBD2 CASSPGGISTDTKYF TGTGCCAGTAGTCCCGGGGGGATTAGCACAGATACGAAGTATTTT
TRBJ1-1 TRBV28 - - CASRGRTEAFF TGTGCCAGCAGGGGGCGCACTGAAGCTTTCTTT
TRBJ2-7 TRBV6-1 medium-sized - CASSEAGGRNEQYF TGTGCCAGCAGTGAGGCCGGGGGCAGGAACGAGCAGTACTTC
TRBJ2-5 TRBV5-4 few - CASSLRGWYQETQYF TGTGCCAGCAGCTTGCGCGGATGGTACCAAGAGACCCAGTACTTC
TRBJ1-3 TRBV9 many - CASSGGLSGNTIYF TGTGCCAGCAGCGGCGGACTATCTGGAAACACCATATATTTT
TRBJ2-7 TRBV6-1 - TRBD1 CASTEQGVNEQYF TGTGCCAGCACAGAACAGGGGGTTAACGAGCAGTACTTC
TRBJ1-1 TRBV28 medium-sized TRBD1 CASSGGGQSLNTEAFF TGTGCCAGCAGTGGGGGGGGACAGTCTTTGAACACTGAAGCTTTCTTT
TRBJ2-1 TRBV20-1 many - CSAISPLVPNEQFF TGCAGTGCTATATCCCCACTAGTCCCCAATGAGCAGTTCTTC
TRBJ2-1 TRBV7-9 many TRBD2 CASSRTSGDNEQFF TGTGCCAGCAGCCGGACTAGCGGAGACAATGAGCAGTTCTTC
TRBJ1-1 TRBV5-8 many - CASSLLPGTEAFF TGTGCCAGCAGCTTGTTACCAGGCACTGAAGCTTTCTTT
TRBJ2-3 TRBV20-1 many - CSARTRLRTDTQYF TGCAGTGCTCGGACCCGTTTGCGCACAGATACGCAGTATTTT
TRBJ2-7 TRBV12-3/TRBV12-4 few - CASSSGSGEQYF TGTGCCAGCAGCAGCGGGTCGGGCGAGCAGTACTTC
TRBJ2-7 TRBV3-1 - - CASSQDPGRGGYEQYF TGTGCCAGCAGCCAAGATCCCGGGAGAGGGGGCTACGAGCAGTACTTC
TRBJ2-7 TRBV12-3/TRBV12-4 few TRBD1 CASSRTGTEYEQYF TGTGCCAGCAGTCGAACCGGGACAGAATACGAGCAGTACTTC
TRBJ1-5 TRBV27 medium-sized - CASSLLAGGNQPQHF TGTGCCAGCAGTTTACTCGCCGGGGGCAATCAGCCCCAGCATTTT
TRBJ2-4 TRBV6-1 medium-sized - CASREPGTAKNIQYF TGTGCCAGCAGGGAACCCGGGACGGCGAAAAACATTCAGTACTTC
TRBJ2-3 TRBV11-1 few TRBD1 CASSPDPDRGRGISSTDTQYF TGTGCCAGCAGCCCCGACCCTGACAGGGGGCGCGGAATATCTAGCACAGATACGCAGTATTTT
TRBJ2-1 TRBV20-1 many - CSARDPSRGRNNEQFF TGCAGTGCTAGAGACCCTAGCCGGGGCCGAAACAATGAGCAGTTCTTC
TRBJ1-1 TRBV11-2 many - CASSLRAGETEAFF TGTGCCAGCAGCTTAAGGGCCGGGGAGACTGAAGCTTTCTTT
TRBJ1-1 TRBV11-2 many - CASSTDRSTEAFF TGTGCCAGCAGCACGGACAGAAGCACTGAAGCTTTCTTT
TRBJ1-1 TRBV27 many - CASGLSQNTEAFF TGTGCCAGCGGTCTATCCCAGAACACTGAAGCTTTCTTT
TRBJ1-5 TRBV28 medium-sized - CASAWGGQPQHF TGTGCCAGCGCCTGGGGCGGTCAGCCCCAGCATTTT
TRBJ1-1 TRBV10-3 medium-sized TRBD1 CAISDRGDTEAFF TGTGCCATCAGTGACAGGGGGGACACTGAAGCTTTCTTT
TRBJ2-2 TRBV11-1 - TRBD2 CASSFKRLAGVAGELFF TGTGCCAGCAGCTTTAAACGGCTAGCGGGCGTAGCCGGGGAGCTGTTTTTT
TRBJ2-7 TRBV20-1 medium-sized - CSARDRGEQYF TGCAGTGCTAGAGACAGGGGCGAGCAGTACTTC
TRBJ1-2 TRBV18 - - CTGSHSDSNYGYTF TGTACCGGCTCACACTCCGACAGCAACTATGGCTACACCTTC
TRBJ1-1 TRBV4-1 - - CASSQGELDEAFF TGCGCCAGCAGCCAAGGAGAACTGGATGAAGCTTTCTTT
TRBJ2-2 TRBV5-8 once - CASSFVATGTGELFF TGTGCCAGTAGCTTTGTGGCAACCGGCACCGGGGAGCTGTTTTTT
TRBJ2-2 TRBV7-9 many TRBD1 CASRPGTAHTGELFF TGTGCCAGTAGACCGGGGACAGCACACACCGGGGAGCTGTTTTTT
TRBJ2-1 TRBV30 many TRBD2 CAWKRKLAGSNEQFF TGTGCCTGGAAGCGGAAGCTAGCGGGCTCCAATGAGCAGTTCTTC
TRBJ1-2 TRBV27 few TRBD1 CASSLTGTGEGYTF TGTGCCAGCAGTTTAACCGGGACAGGGGAGGGCTACACCTTC
TRBJ2-6 TRBV7-8 many - CASSPTGIDLSGANVLTF TGTGCCAGCAGCCCTACCGGGATCGACCTCTCTGGGGCCAACGTCCTGACTTTC
TRBJ1-1 TRBV20-1 - - CSARDPGRGNTQAFF TGCAGTGCTAGAGATCCAGGTCGGGGGAACACTCAAGCTTTCTTT
TRBJ2-2 TRBV2 medium-sized - CASRSRGVTGELFF TGTGCCAGCAGAAGTAGAGGAGTAACCGGGGAGCTGTTTTTT
TRBJ1-2 TRBV5-6 many - CASSFSGGFTRGYTF TGTGCCAGCAGCTTTTCCGGCGGGTTTACGCGCGGCTACACCTTC
TRBJ2-1 TRBV6-1 medium-sized - CASRATGLVTNEQFF TGTGCCAGCAGGGCCACGGGACTGGTAACCAATGAGCAGTTCTTC
TRBJ2-5 TRBV11-2 few - CASSSSGAGVLGETQYF TGTGCCAGCAGCTCATCAGGGGCGGGAGTGCTGGGGGAGACCCAGTACTTC
TRBJ1-6 TRBV6-1 - - CASSRRVPVSPLHF TGTGCCAGCAGTCGGCGGGTCCCCGTGTCACCCCTCCACTTT
TRBJ2-5 TRBV5-5 many TRBD2 CASSFSSSGRGETQYF TGTGCCAGCAGCTTTTCGTCTAGCGGGAGGGGGGAGACCCAGTACTTC
TRBJ2-5 TRBV5-8 many - CASSFQVEETQYF TGTGCCAGCAGCTTCCAGGTTGAGGAGACCCAGTACTTC
TRBJ1-4 TRBV19 many - CASSILIGATNEKLFF TGTGCCAGTAGTATTTTAATCGGGGCAACTAATGAAAAACTGTTTTTT
TRBJ2-2 TRBV7-6 - TRBD2 CASSLELGLAGAYTWELFF TGTGCCAGCAGCTTAGAATTGGGACTAGCGGGTGCCTACACCTGGGAGCTGTTTTTT
TRBJ2-7 TRBV13 many - CASSFQGGPYEQYF TGTGCCAGCAGCTTCCAGGGGGGACCCTACGAGCAGTACTTC